The source of this T cell receptor beta chain is a study of blood T cell repertoires in COVID-19. Trimming removed 3 bases from V and 1 base from J, with 12 bases in between. Germline V gene sequence: CDR1 MDHEN, CDR2 SYDVKM. This CDR3 contains 15 residues. The protocol was immunoSEQ multiplex PCR, while the TCRdb copy is restricted to in-frame clones and leaves out a portion. Of some 70,000 clones detected, about nine tenths appear once; the ten largest clones hold 7% to 10%. Input material: peripheral blood. This sequence joins TRBV28 and TRBJ2-5; D possibly corresponds to TRBD2 (6 bases). This clonotype was obtained from a man aged 50 to 59 with active COVID-19. Here the CDR3 reads CASSFGGMAQETQYF. In DNA form, the CDR3 reads TGTGCCAGCAGTTTCGGCGGGATGGCCCAAGAGACCCAGTACTTC.